This entry is about one T cell receptor beta chain. Its specificity is unknown. Treatment specified: AdE1-LMPpoly-expanded autologous EBV-specific T-cell therapy followed by anti-PD-1 nivolumab. These data are taken from a study of EBV T-cell therapy then PD-1 blockade in nasopharyngeal carcinoma. Method: immunoSEQ multiplex PCR; TCRdb's copy keeps in-frame clones and lacks some. Among roughly 20,000 clones, 84% were seen once, and the ten largest hold approximately 31%. This specimen consisted of CD8+ T cells from blood, obtained around day 34 from a patient whose treatment included autologous EBV-specific T cells and nivolumab. The clonotype was recovered from a middle-aged man with nasopharyngeal carcinoma.

The CDR3 DNA reads as TGCAGCGTTGAAGAAGGGACAGGGATCTACGAGCAGTACTTC. This translates into CSVEEGTGIYEQYF. The rearrangement uses TRBV29-1 and TRBJ2-7, with 9 bases aligning to TRBD1. Germline V gene data show CDR1 as SQVTM and CDR2 as ANQGSEA. The CDR3 totals 14 residues. V gave up 0 bases and J gave up 3 bases; unmatched junction bases: 3.